These 13 T cell receptor beta chains came from one sample sequenced in a study of blood T cell repertoires in COVID-19. TCRdb keeps only in-frame clones here, not all; method: immunoSEQ multiplex PCR. The table lists around 310,000 clones, roughly 89% of them singletons. The specimen was peripheral blood. These receptors all come from a woman between 40 and 50 years old with COVID-19, enrolled during active disease.

In its sample, this clone was seen once. This rearrangement joins TRBV7-9 to TRBJ2-1; the match to TRBD2 covers 10 bases. Per germline, CDR1 SEHNR and CDR2 FQNEAQ (reference sequence). The CDR3 has 13 amino acids. J was trimmed by 12 bases and V by 5 bases; bases with no gene match: 7. In DNA, the CDR3 is TGTGCCAGCAGCCAGCTAGCGGGGGACCGGCAGTTCTTC. Its protein is CASSQLAGDRQFF.

The DNA for the CDR3 is TGTGCCAGCAGTCGGACAGAGAATTCACCCCTCCACTTT. It specifies CASSRTENSPLHF. This chain joins TRBV7-3 and TRBJ1-6; D possibly corresponds to TRBD1 (6 bases). CDR1 is SGHTA and CDR2 is FQGTGA in the germline V gene. Between the trimmed V and J ends, which lost 6 bases and 7 bases, there was a span of 10 bases. The CDR3 is made up of 13 amino acids.

The chain joins TRBV27 to TRBJ2-3, with a tentative D call TRBD2 (6 bases). CDR3 length: 14 residues. Germline CDR1 is MNHEY and CDR2 is SMNVEV (reference sequence). The ends were cut back, 3 bases at V and 4 bases at J, with 11 bases in the middle. CDR3 nucleotide sequence: TGTGCCAGCAGTTTTTGGCGGGGCTCAGATACGCAGTATTTT. Protein: CASSFWRGSDTQYF.

The V and J genes are TRBV7-2 and TRBJ1-5; D might be TRBD1 (6 bases). V was pared by 2 bases and J by 7 bases, with 9 bases between. CDR3 length equals 13 residues. Germline V gene sequence: CDR1 SGHTA, CDR2 FQGNSA. CDR3 DNA: TGTGCCAGCAGCTTACAGGGGCAGCAGCCCCAGCATTTT. Protein: CASSLQGQQPQHF.

This chain connects TRBV7-2 to TRBJ1-6, with D maybe TRBD1 (6 bases). Germline lookup yields CDR1 SGHTA and CDR2 FQGNSA. Trimming left V 3 bases short and J 9 bases short, with 24 bases between. This CDR3 spans 18 amino acids. The CDR3 is CASSFSLWTSRGSSPLHF. The CDR3 nucleotides read TGTGCCAGCAGCTTTTCCTTATGGACATCTAGGGGGTCTTCACCCCTCCACTTT.

The rearrangement uses TRBV30 and TRBJ2-7; 9 nucleotides agree with TRBD2. With 0 bases clipped from V and 6 bases from J, the junction kept 6 bases outside the gene matches. Germline-derived CDR1 and CDR2 are GTSNPN and SVGIG (reference sequence). The CDR3 length is 14 residues. The CDR3 nucleotides read TGTGCCTGGAGTGTCCTTGCGGGAGGGGGCGAGCAGTACTTC. Protein product: CAWSVLAGGGEQYF. The whole variable domain, filled in from reference TRBV30 and TRBJ2-7, reads SQTIHQWPATLVQPVGSPLSLECTVEGTSNPNLYWYRQAAGRGLQLLFYSVGIGQISSEVPQNLSASRPQDRQFILSSKKLLLSDSGFYLCAWSVLAGGGEQYFGPGTRLTVT.

This chain uses TRBV6-1 with TRBJ1-6, with D perhaps matching TRBD1 (6 bases). This CDR3 has 17 amino acids. Trimming stripped 3 bases from V and 7 bases from J, with 19 bases between. From germline, CDR1 is MNHNS and CDR2 SASEGT. DNA of the CDR3: TGTGCCAGCAGTGAGTTCAACAGGGCATTAGGGAATTCACCCCTCCACTTT. Translating gives CASSEFNRALGNSPLHF.

The V and J genes are TRBV28 and TRBJ2-2; unclear D gene. Trimming stripped 6 bases from V and 4 bases from J, with 18 bases between. CDR3 size: 16 residues. Germline V CDR1 and CDR2: MDHEN, SYDVKM. The CDR3, as DNA: TGTGCCAGCAGGAGACTTAATCCCTATACCACCGGGGAGCTGTTTTTT. The encoded protein is CASRRLNPYTTGELFF.

The rearrangement joins TRBV3-1 (or the pseudogene TRBV3-2) to TRBJ2-7; 7 nucleotides match TRBD2. With 0 bases clipped from V and 3 bases from J, the junction kept 5 bases outside the gene matches. CDR1 LGHDT and CDR2 YNNKEL come from the germline V gene (reference sequence). This CDR3 is built from 15 residues. The CDR3 spells CASSQDGGGGYEQYF. The DNA for the CDR3 is TGTGCCAGCAGCCAAGATGGTGGCGGGGGCTACGAGCAGTACTTC.

V usage is TRBV5-1 and J usage is TRBJ2-2; TRBD2 matches at 9 bases. CDR1 and CDR2 (germline): SGHRS, YFSETQ. This CDR3 is 14 amino acids long. Losses at the gene ends were 7 bases for V and 4 bases for J; bases not matched to a gene: 5. This CDR3 is CASGRGGATGELFF. DNA for the CDR3: TGCGCCAGCGGCCGCGGGGGGGCCACCGGGGAGCTGTTTTTT.

The chain couples TRBV4-2 to TRBJ2-6; TRBD2 aligns across 7 bases. Germline V gene lookup returns CDR1 LGHNA and CDR2 YNFKEQ. The CDR3 is 16 residues long. V shed 4 bases, J shed 2 bases, and the junction held 5 bases outside the gene matches. The CDR3 nucleotides are TGTGCCAGCAGCCCCGAGGGGACTACTGGGGCCAACGTCCTGACTTTC. It codes for CASSPEGTTGANVLTF.

This chain links TRBV19 with TRBJ1-2; tentatively, D is TRBD1 (6 bases). Trimming took off 5 bases at V and 4 bases at J, with 14 bases between the two ends. The CDR3 consists of 14 residues. Per the germline V gene, CDR1 is LNHDA and CDR2 is SQIVND (reference sequence). CDR3 nucleotides: TGTGCCAGTAGTCTCTCGACAGGAGGCTATGGCTACACCTTC. Its protein is CASSLSTGGYGYTF.

This clone is a singleton in its sample. This may arise from a read error, as a much more abundant clone is one base away. The chain links TRBV6-5 to TRBJ1-1; 7 nucleotides agree with TRBD1. The J segment lost 1 base and the V segment lost 4 bases, leaving 3 bases of the junction unmatched. The germline gives CDR1 MNHEY, CDR2 SVGAGI. CDR3 length equals 14 residues. The CDR3: CASSSTGRNTEAFF. Here the CDR3 DNA reads TGTGCCAGCAGTTCGACAGGGAGGAACACTGAAGCTTTCTTT.